This T cell receptor (beta chain) was sequenced for a study of blood T cell repertoires in COVID-19. Turning to the study itself: Sites across the United States, Italy and Spain contributed samples from acute and convalescent COVID-19. The cDNA or gDNA used as material had been derived from T cells, B-cell-depleted T cells, or PBMCs.

Germline CDR1 and CDR2: LGHDT and YNNKEL (reference sequence). Losses at the gene ends were 2 bases for V and 5 bases for J; bases not matched to a gene: 8. The CDR3 extends over 15 amino acids. Per the original data handling: The authors estimated nucleated cell counts from reference gene primer amplification. The protocol was immunoSEQ multiplex PCR, while the TCRdb copy is restricted to in-frame clones and leaves out a portion. V, J and clone size are taken as reported in that table, and D and trimming were inferred from the DNA itself. Of 190,000 or so clones in the sample, 87% were seen once. Membership in each cohort depended on participant-reported clinical history.

The chain is built from TRBV3-1 (or the pseudogene TRBV3-2) and TRBJ2-7, with 8 bases aligning to TRBD2. Sequences were obtained from PBMCs or T cells enriched from blood (not recorded which). The sequence was collected from a man younger than 35 with acute COVID-19. Written as DNA, the CDR3 is TGTGCCAGCAGCCAATTAAGGACTAGCAGTAACGAGCAGTACTTC. It codes for CASSQLRTSSNEQYF.